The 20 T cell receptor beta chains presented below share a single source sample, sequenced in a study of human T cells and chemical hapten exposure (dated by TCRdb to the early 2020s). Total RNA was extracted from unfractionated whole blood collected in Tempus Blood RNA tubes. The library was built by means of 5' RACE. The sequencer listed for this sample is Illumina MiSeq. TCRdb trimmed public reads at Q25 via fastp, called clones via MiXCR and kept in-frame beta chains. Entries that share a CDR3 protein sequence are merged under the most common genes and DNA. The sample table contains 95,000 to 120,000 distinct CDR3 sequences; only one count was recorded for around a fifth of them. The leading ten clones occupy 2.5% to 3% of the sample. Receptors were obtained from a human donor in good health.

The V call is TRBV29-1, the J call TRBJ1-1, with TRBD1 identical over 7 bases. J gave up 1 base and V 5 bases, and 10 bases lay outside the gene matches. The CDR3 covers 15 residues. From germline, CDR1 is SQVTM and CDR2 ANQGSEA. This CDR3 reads CSVSYRGKRNTEAFF. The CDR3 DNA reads TGCAGCGTTTCATACAGGGGTAAGAGGAACACTGAAGCTTTCTTT. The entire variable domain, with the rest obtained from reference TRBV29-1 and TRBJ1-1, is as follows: SAVISQKPSRDICQRGTSLTIQCQVDSQVTMMFWYRQQPGQSLTLIATANQGSEATYESGFVIDKFPISRPNLTFSTLTVSNMSPEDSSIYLCSVSYRGKRNTEAFFGQGTRLTVV.

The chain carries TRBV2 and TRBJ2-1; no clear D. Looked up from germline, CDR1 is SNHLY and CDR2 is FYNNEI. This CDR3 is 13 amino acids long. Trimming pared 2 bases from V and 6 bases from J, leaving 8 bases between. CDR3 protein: CASSEFRSNEQFF. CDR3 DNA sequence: TGTGCCAGCAGTGAATTTAGGAGCAATGAGCAGTTCTTC.

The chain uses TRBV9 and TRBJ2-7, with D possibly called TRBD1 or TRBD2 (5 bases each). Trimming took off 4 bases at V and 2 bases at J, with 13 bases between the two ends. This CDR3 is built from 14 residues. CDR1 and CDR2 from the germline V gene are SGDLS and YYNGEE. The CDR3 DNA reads TGTGCCAGCAGCCCCCGGGACCGGACCTACGAGCAGTACTTC. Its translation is CASSPRDRTYEQYF.

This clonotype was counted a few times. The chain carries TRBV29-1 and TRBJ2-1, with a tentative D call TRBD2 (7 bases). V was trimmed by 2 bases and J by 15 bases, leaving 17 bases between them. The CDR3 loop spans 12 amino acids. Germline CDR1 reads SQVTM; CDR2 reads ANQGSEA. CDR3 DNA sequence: TGCAGCGTTGAAATCTCTGGGGGGGGCTGGTTCTTC. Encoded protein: CSVEISGGGWFF.

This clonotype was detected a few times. Written as DNA, the CDR3 is TGTGCCAGCAGCCAAGGACGCCTAATTTATGGCTACACCTTC. Residues: CASSQGRLIYGYTF. This sequence joins TRBV14 and TRBJ1-2; D unresolved. Trimming shortened V by 1 base and J by 5 bases, and 11 bases separated the two germline ends. Germline V gene data show CDR1 as SGHDN and CDR2 as FVKESK. This CDR3 has 14 residues.

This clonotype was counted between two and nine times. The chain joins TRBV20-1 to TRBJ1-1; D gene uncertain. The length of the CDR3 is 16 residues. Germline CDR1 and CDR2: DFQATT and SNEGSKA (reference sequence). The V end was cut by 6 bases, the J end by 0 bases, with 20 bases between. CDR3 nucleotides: TGCAGTGCCCCCACGCAGAGGGCGGCGATGAACACTGAAGCTTTCTTT. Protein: CSAPTQRAAMNTEAFF.

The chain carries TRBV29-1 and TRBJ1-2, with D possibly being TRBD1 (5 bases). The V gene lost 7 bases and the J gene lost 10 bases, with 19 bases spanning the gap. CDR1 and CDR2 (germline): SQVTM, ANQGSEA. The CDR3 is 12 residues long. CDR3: CSASPGREAYTF. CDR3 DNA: TGCAGCGCCTCCCCGGGACGGGAGGCCTACACCTTC.

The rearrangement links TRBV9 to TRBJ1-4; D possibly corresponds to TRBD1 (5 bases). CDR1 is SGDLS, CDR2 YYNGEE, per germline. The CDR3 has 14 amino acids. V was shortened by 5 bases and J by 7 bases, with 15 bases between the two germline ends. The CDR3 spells CASSESGALEKLFF. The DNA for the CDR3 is TGTGCCAGCAGTGAATCCGGGGCGCTTGAAAAACTGTTTTTT. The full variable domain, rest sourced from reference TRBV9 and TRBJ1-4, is DSGVTQTPKHLITATGQRVTLRCSPRSGDLSVYWYQQSLDQGLQFLIQYYNGEERAKGNILERFSAQQFPDLHSELNLSSLELGDSALYFCASSESGALEKLFFGSGTQLSVL.

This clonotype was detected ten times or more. CDR3 loop: CSAELAADTQYF. Here the CDR3 DNA reads TGCAGTGCCGAGCTGGCGGCAGATACGCAGTATTTT. This rearrangement joins TRBV20-1 to TRBJ2-3; D uncertain. V lost 6 bases and J lost 4, with 11 bases in between. The CDR3 totals 12 residues. CDR1 is DFQATT and CDR2 is SNEGSKA in the germline V gene (reference sequence).

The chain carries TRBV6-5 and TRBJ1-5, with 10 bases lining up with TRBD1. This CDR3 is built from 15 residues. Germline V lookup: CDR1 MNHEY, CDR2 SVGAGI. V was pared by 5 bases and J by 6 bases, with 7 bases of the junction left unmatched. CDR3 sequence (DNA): TGTGCCAGCAGTCCCGACAGGGGGCGAGGTCAGCCCCAGCATTTT. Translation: CASSPDRGRGQPQHF.

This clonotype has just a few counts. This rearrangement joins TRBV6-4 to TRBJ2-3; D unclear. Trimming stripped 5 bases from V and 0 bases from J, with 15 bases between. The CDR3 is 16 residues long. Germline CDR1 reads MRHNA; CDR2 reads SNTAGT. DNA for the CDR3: TGTGCCAGCAGTCCTATAGCCGTTTCTAGCACAGATACGCAGTATTTT. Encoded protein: CASSPIAVSSTDTQYF.

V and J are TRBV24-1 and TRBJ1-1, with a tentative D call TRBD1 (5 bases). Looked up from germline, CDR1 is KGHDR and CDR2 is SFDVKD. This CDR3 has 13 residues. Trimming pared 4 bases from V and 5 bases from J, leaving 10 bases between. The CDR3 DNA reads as TGTGCCACCAGTGAGAGGGGAGGAACTGAAGCTTTCTTT. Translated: CATSERGGTEAFF.

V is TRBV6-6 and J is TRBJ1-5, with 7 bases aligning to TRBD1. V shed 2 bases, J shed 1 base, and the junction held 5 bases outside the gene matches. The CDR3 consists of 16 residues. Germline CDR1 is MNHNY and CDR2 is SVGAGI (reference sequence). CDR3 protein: CASSYGDRASNQPQHF. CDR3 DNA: TGTGCCAGCAGTTACGGCGACAGGGCGAGCAATCAGCCCCAGCATTTT.

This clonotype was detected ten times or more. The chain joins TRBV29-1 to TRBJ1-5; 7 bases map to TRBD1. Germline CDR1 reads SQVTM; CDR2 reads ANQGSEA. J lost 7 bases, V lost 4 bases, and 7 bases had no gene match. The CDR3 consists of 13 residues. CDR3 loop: CSVVYRGGQPQHF. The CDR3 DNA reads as TGCAGCGTTGTCTACAGGGGCGGGCAGCCCCAGCATTTT.

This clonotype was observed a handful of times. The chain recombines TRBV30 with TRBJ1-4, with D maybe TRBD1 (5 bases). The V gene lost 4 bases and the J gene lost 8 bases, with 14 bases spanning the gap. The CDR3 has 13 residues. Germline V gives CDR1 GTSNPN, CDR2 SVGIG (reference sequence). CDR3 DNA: TGTGCCTGGACAAGGGGCCCCACCGAAAAACTGTTTTTT. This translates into CAWTRGPTEKLFF.

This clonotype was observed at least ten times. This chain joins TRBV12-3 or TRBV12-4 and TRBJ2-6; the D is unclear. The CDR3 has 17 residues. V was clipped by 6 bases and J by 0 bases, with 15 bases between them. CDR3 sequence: CASRRFSTVSGANVLTF. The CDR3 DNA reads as TGTGCCAGCAGGCGTTTTTCTACTGTCTCTGGGGCCAACGTCCTGACTTTC.

The chain's CDR3 is CASTPGTANQPQHF. CDR3 in DNA: TGTGCCAGCACCCCCGGGACTGCAAATCAGCCCCAGCATTTT. J is TRBJ1-5 and V is TRBV28; the D gene is possibly TRBD1 (5 bases). Per the germline V gene, CDR1 is MDHEN and CDR2 is SYDVKM. With 7 bases removed from V and 4 bases from J, the gap between germline ends came to 14 bases. The CDR3 consists of 14 residues.

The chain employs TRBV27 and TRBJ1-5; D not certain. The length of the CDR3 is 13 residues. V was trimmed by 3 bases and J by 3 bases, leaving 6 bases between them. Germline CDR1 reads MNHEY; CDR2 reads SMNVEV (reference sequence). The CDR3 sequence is CASSFLNNQPQHF. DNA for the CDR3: TGTGCCAGCAGTTTTCTCAACAATCAGCCCCAGCATTTT.

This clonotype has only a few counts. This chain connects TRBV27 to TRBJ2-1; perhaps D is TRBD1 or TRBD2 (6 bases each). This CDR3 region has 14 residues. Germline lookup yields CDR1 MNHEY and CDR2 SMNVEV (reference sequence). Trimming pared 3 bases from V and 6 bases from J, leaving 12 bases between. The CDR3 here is CASSFGGGGNEQFF. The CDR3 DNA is TGTGCCAGCAGTTTTGGAGGGGGTGGCAATGAGCAGTTCTTC.

CDR3 amino acids: CASSPRIGAVSTEAFF. Written as DNA, the CDR3 is TGCGCCAGCAGCCCCCGTATCGGGGCGGTGAGCACTGAAGCTTTCTTT. The chain is built from TRBV4-1 and TRBJ1-1; D possibly corresponds to TRBD1 (5 bases). CDR1 and CDR2 from the germline V gene are MGHRA and YSYEKL. Trimming pared 4 bases from V and 4 bases from J, leaving 19 bases between. This CDR3 region has 16 residues.